These 20 T cell receptor beta chains were sequenced from one sample in a study of blood T cell repertoires in COVID-19. The repertoire was sequenced with immunoSEQ multiplex PCR; TCRdb's copy has only in-frame clones and lacks some. Among 45,000 to 65,000 clones listed, 80% to 85% were seen once. The source material was peripheral blood. These receptors were taken from an elderly woman with acute or convalescent COVID-19.

The CDR3 DNA reads TGTGCCAGCTCACCGGCCGGGACAGGGATTTTTGGGTCCTACGAGCAGTACTTC. As protein: CASSPAGTGIFGSYEQYF. This chain connects TRBV18 to TRBJ2-7; 9 bases fit TRBD1. CDR1 and CDR2 from the germline V gene are KGHSH and LQKENI. The CDR3 loop spans 18 amino acids. Unmatched junction bases numbered 13, after V lost 3 bases and J lost 1 base.

The chain joins TRBV5-1 to TRBJ1-6, with 7 bases that match TRBD1. This CDR3 has 16 residues. J gave up 5 bases and V 4 bases, and 9 bases lay outside the gene matches. CDR1 is SGHRS and CDR2 is YFSETQ in the germline V gene. CDR3 residues: CASSVSTGIHNSPLHF. CDR3 bases: TGCGCCAGCAGCGTCTCGACAGGGATACATAATTCACCCCTCCACTTT. The variable domain in full, with the rest retrieved from reference TRBV5-1 and TRBJ1-6, is KAGVTQTPRYLIKTRGQQVTLSCSPISGHRSVSWYQQTPGQGLQFLFEYFSETQRNKGNFPGRFSGRQFSNSRSEMNVSTLELGDSALYLCASSVSTGIHNSPLHFGNGTRLTVT.

V gene TRBV6-5 combines with J gene TRBJ2-5; 7 bases agree with TRBD2. The V gene end was trimmed by 8 bases and the J gene end by 5 bases; junction bases not matched to a gene: 11. CDR1 and CDR2 from the germline V gene are MNHEY and SVGAGI. This CDR3 has 14 amino acids. The CDR3 coding sequence is TGTGCCAGCGGCTTGGGGGGGAAGGGTGAGACCCAGTACTTC. Its protein product is CASGLGGKGETQYF.

The chain carries TRBV10-3 and TRBJ1-5, with 9 bases lining up with TRBD1. J gave up 7 bases and V 2 bases, and 0 bases lay outside the gene matches. CDR3 length equals 13 residues. The germline CDR1 and CDR2 sequences are ENHRY and SYGVKD. The CDR3 DNA is TGTGCCATCAGTGAGGGACAGGGGCAGCCCCAGCATTTT. This encodes CAISEGQGQPQHF.

As DNA, the CDR3 is TGTGCCAGCAGCCCGACAGGGGTTGCCATCATGAACACTGAAGCTTTCTTT. Encoded protein: CASSPTGVAIMNTEAFF. V and J are TRBV3-1 (or the pseudogene TRBV3-2) and TRBJ1-1; TRBD1 aligns across 8 bases. Germline CDR1 is LGHDT and CDR2 is YNNKEL (reference sequence). The CDR3 contains 17 residues. The J segment lost 0 bases and the V segment lost 4 bases, leaving 10 bases of the junction unmatched.

V usage is TRBV19 and J usage is TRBJ1-2; TRBD1 matches at 9 bases. Germline CDR1 and CDR2: LNHDA and SQIVND (reference sequence). The CDR3 sequence is 13 residues long. V lost 7 bases and J lost 3; bases outside the gene matches: 3. Written as DNA, the CDR3 is TGTGCCAGTAACAGGGGGCTGGACTATGGCTACACCTTC. Amino acid sequence: CASNRGLDYGYTF.

The rearrangement joins TRBV7-8 to TRBJ2-7, with D tentatively TRBD2 (5 bases). The V end was cut by 2 bases, the J end by 0 bases, with 11 bases between. The germline V gene has CDR1 SGHVS and CDR2 FQNEAQ. This CDR3 comprises 15 residues. CDR3 nucleotide sequence: TGTGCCAGCAGCTTACTACTAGGGAGCTCCTACGAGCAGTACTTC. Translated, it gives CASSLLLGSSYEQYF.

The V and J genes are TRBV7-2 and TRBJ2-7; D perhaps matches TRBD1 (5 bases). Germline V lookup: CDR1 SGHTA, CDR2 FQGNSA. V was pared by 4 bases and J by 0 bases, with 10 bases between. The CDR3 has 14 residues. This chain's CDR3 is CASSSTAVSYEQYF. As DNA, the CDR3 is TGTGCCAGCAGCTCGACAGCTGTCTCCTACGAGCAGTACTTC.

The V call is TRBV7-2, the J call TRBJ2-7; 10 bases align to TRBD1. CDR3 length: 14 residues. With 9 bases clipped from V and 0 bases from J, the junction kept 5 bases outside the gene matches. The germline gives CDR1 SGHTA, CDR2 FQGNSA. The CDR3 DNA sequence: TGTGCCAGTCTCCGGGACAGGGGCTCCTACGAGCAGTACTTC. Translated, it gives CASLRDRGSYEQYF.

This CDR3 reads CASSHHSIVIAAHTDTQYF. CDR3 DNA: TGTGCCAGCAGCCACCACTCAATTGTAATAGCGGCCCATACAGATACGCAGTATTTT. V and J are TRBV5-4 and TRBJ2-3; possibly TRBD2 for D (6 bases). V was trimmed by 4 bases and J by 3 bases, leaving 27 bases between them. The CDR3 has 19 residues. The germline V gene has CDR1 SGHNT and CDR2 YYREEE (reference sequence).

This clone was picked up a small number of times. V gene TRBV5-6 combines with J gene TRBJ1-1; 7 bases agree with TRBD1. The germline CDR1 and CDR2 sequences are SGHDT and YYEEEE. This CDR3 spans 19 amino acids. Trimming at V came to 0 bases and at J to 0 bases, leaving 14 bases not matched to a gene. The CDR3: CASSLVGQKRGYLNTEAFF. DNA of the CDR3: TGTGCCAGCAGCTTGGTGGGACAGAAACGAGGGTACTTGAACACTGAAGCTTTCTTT.

The genes are TRBV3-1 (or the pseudogene TRBV3-2) and TRBJ2-2; TRBD2 agrees at 7 bases. Germline V gene data show CDR1 as LGHDT and CDR2 as YNNKEL (reference sequence). The junction had 6 bases not matched to a gene; V was cut back by 4 bases and J by 7 bases. CDR3 length equals 14 residues. The CDR3 coding sequence is TGTGCCAGCAGCCCAACGGGAGGTCGCGGGGAGCTGTTTTTT. Residues: CASSPTGGRGELFF.

The chain couples TRBV5-6 to TRBJ2-7; TRBD1 matches at 9 bases. J lost 3 bases, V lost 4 bases, and 5 bases had no gene match. Germline V gene lookup returns CDR1 SGHDT and CDR2 YYEEEE. The CDR3 totals 14 residues. CDR3 in amino acids: CASSPDRGVYEQYF. Here the CDR3 DNA reads TGTGCCAGCAGCCCGGACAGGGGAGTCTACGAGCAGTACTTC.

CDR3 in DNA: TGCGCCAGCAGCTTGGGTAGGACTAGCGGGGAGCTACAAGAGACCCAGTACTTC. This translates into CASSLGRTSGELQETQYF. The chain has TRBV5-1 and TRBJ2-5; 12 nucleotides agree with TRBD2. This CDR3 is 18 amino acids long. The germline gives CDR1 SGHRS, CDR2 YFSETQ. The V segment lost 0 bases and the J segment 2 bases; nucleotides outside the gene matches: 8.

The CDR3 loop reads CASSLTSGGVYEQYF. The DNA of the CDR3 is TGTGCCAGCAGTCTAACTAGCGGGGGGGTCTACGAGCAGTACTTC. The chain recombines TRBV6-2 or TRBV6-3 with TRBJ2-7, with 13 bases fitting TRBD2. CDR3 length: 15 amino acids. The ends lost 5 bases at V and 3 bases at J; junction bases unmatched: 4. The germline gives CDR1 MNHEY, CDR2 SVGEGT.

The J gene is TRBJ2-7, the V gene TRBV7-8; no definite D call. Germline CDR1 reads SGHVS; CDR2 reads FQNEAQ. Trimming shortened V by 0 bases and J by 3 bases, and 6 bases separated the two germline ends. This CDR3 has 13 amino acids. For the CDR3, the DNA is TGTGCCAGCAGCTTAGCGCGGAACTACGAGCAGTACTTC. Residues: CASSLARNYEQYF.

This clone was observed a handful of times. This chain uses TRBV11-3 with TRBJ2-2; TRBD2 is a possible D gene (6 bases). The CDR3 contains 16 residues. Germline V gene data show CDR1 as SGHNT and CDR2 as YENEEA. Between the trimmed V and J ends, which lost 8 bases and 1 base, there was a span of 17 bases. The DNA of the CDR3 is TGTGCCAGCGACTACGGGGGAGGAAGGAACACCGGGGAGCTGTTTTTT. It specifies CASDYGGGRNTGELFF.

V is TRBV6-1 and J is TRBJ1-5; D uncertain. V lost 2 bases and J 1 base, leaving 9 bases between the germline ends. Germline V CDR1 and CDR2: MNHNS, SASEGT. The CDR3 covers 15 residues. The CDR3 DNA follows: TGTGCCAGCAGTGAAAGCGGACCGAGCAATCAGCCCCAGCATTTT. It codes for CASSESGPSNQPQHF.

This clone was counted only a few times. The J gene is TRBJ1-5, the V gene TRBV7-9; D gene uncertain. V dropped 5 bases and J dropped 6 bases, with 14 bases sitting between them. Germline CDR1 SEHNR, CDR2 FQNEAQ (reference sequence). The length of the CDR3 is 14 residues. CDR3 amino acids: CASSRGEASQPQHF. The CDR3 DNA follows: TGTGCCAGCAGCCGCGGCGAGGCATCTCAGCCCCAGCATTTT.

The chain joins TRBV6-5 to TRBJ1-4; 9 nucleotides match TRBD1. The length of the CDR3 is 15 residues. Trimming removed 5 bases from V and 8 bases from J; junction bases left unmatched: 9. CDR1 and CDR2 (germline): MNHEY, SVGAGI. CDR3 sequence (DNA): TGTGCCAGCAGTACAACCGGGACAGGGCGGGAAAAACTGTTTTTT. Translation gives CASSTTGTGREKLFF.